Described below is a single TCR beta chain sequence and its context. This table comes from immunoSEQ multiplex PCR, and its TCRdb copy is limited to in-frame clones, with some not included. Among fewer than 300,000 clones listed, under 90% were seen once. The study drew participants aged about 18 to 95 years from fewer than 30 US areas. This sample was taken from a study of blood T cell repertoires in COVID-19. For the study at large: The United States, Italy and Spain supplied acute and convalescent COVID-19 samples.

Germline lookup yields CDR1 SGHDN and CDR2 FVKESK. Trimming took 2 bases from V and 6 from J, leaving 16 bases between them. The CDR3 covers 16 residues. This TCR came from a man aged 18 to 29 who had recovered from COVID-19. Material for sequencing was PBMCs or T cells enriched from blood (not recorded which). The V gene is TRBV14, the J gene TRBJ2-2; TRBD2 is a possible D gene (6 bases). CDR3 amino acids: CASSQFLGGGPGELFF. CDR3 coding DNA: TGTGCCAGCAGCCAATTTTTGGGAGGAGGACCCGGGGAGCTGTTTTTT.